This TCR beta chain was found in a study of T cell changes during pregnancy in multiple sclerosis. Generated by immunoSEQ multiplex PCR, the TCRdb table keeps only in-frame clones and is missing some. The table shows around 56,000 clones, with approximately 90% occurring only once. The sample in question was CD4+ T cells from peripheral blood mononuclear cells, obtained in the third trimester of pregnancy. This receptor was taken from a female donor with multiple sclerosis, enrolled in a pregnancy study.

The CDR3 DNA reads TGTGCCAGCAGTGATGGGCAGTCCCAAGAGACCCAGTACTTC. Translation: CASSDGQSQETQYF. The genes are TRBV6-1 and TRBJ2-5; no definite D call. This CDR3 spans 14 amino acids. Germline values: CDR1 MNHNS, CDR2 SASEGT. Trimming stripped 3 bases from V and 1 base from J, with 9 bases between.